This entry lists 32 T cell receptor beta chains sequenced from one sample in a study of sequential checkpoint blockade in melanoma. Clones were sequenced by immunoSEQ multiplex PCR, and TCRdb holds only the in-frame ones, with some missing. The sample holds some 500 clones, 24% seen once. Treatment noted: randomized to nivolumab then ipilimumab (arm A) or the reverse (arm B). The material was tumor tissue (inferred from file names), obtained from a patient given nivolumab and ipilimumab in sequence. All receptors come from a human donor with melanoma.

V usage is TRBV14 and J usage is TRBJ2-7; perhaps TRBD2 as D (6 bases). This CDR3 is built from 14 residues. The V and J ends lost 4 bases and 3 bases respectively, with 13 bases between them. The germline V gene encodes CDR1 SGHDN and CDR2 FVKESK. The CDR3 sequence is CASSPFGGVYEQYF. DNA for the CDR3: TGTGCCAGCAGCCCCTTCGGGGGAGTCTACGAGCAGTACTTC.

In its sample, this clone was seen a few times. The chain recombines TRBV11-3 with TRBJ2-3, with TRBD1 identical over 9 bases. The CDR3 is 16 amino acids. The germline V gene has CDR1 SGHNT and CDR2 YENEEA. Germline trimming cut 5 bases from V and 0 bases from J; bases unmatched to any gene: 6. The CDR3 sequence is CASSQLGTGSTDTQYF. DNA for the CDR3: TGTGCCAGCAGCCAATTGGGGACAGGGAGCACAGATACGCAGTATTTT.

The J gene is TRBJ2-7, the V gene TRBV23-1; 8 positions match TRBD1. TRBV23-1 qualifies as an ORF whose function is uncertain. V was clipped by 6 bases and J by 5 bases; unmatched bases: 6. The CDR3 extends over 13 amino acids. This chain's CDR3 is CASRKLTGDEQYF. In nucleotides, the CDR3 is TGCGCCAGCAGAAAGTTGACAGGGGACGAGCAGTACTTC.

This rearrangement joins TRBV11-3 to TRBJ1-6; the D gene is possibly TRBD1 (6 bases). Germline CDR1 is SGHNT and CDR2 is YENEEA. The V gene lost 1 base and the J gene lost 10 bases, with 14 bases spanning the gap. The CDR3 is made up of 15 amino acids. The CDR3 spells CASSLVGAPRSPLHF. As DNA, the CDR3 is TGTGCCAGCAGCTTAGTGGGGGCGCCTCGGTCACCCCTCCACTTT.

The J gene is TRBJ1-5, the V gene TRBV19; 8 bases fit TRBD1. Germline loops: CDR1 LNHDA, CDR2 SQIVND (reference sequence). V lost 4 bases and J lost 2; bases outside the gene matches: 13. There are 18 residues in the CDR3. CDR3 DNA sequence: TGTGCCAGTAGTAAGTCTCGGACCGGACAGGGTGGCAATCAGCCCCAGCATTTT. Translation gives CASSKSRTGQGGNQPQHF.

The genes are TRBV19 and TRBJ1-5; D remains ambiguous. Germline CDR1 and CDR2: LNHDA and SQIVND (reference sequence). Trimming took off 5 bases at V and 3 bases at J, with 11 bases between the two ends. The CDR3 contains 14 residues. CDR3 nucleotides: TGTGCCAGTAGTCTTGGGTTAATCAATCAGCCCCAGCATTTT. It yields the protein CASSLGLINQPQHF.

This clone was detected only a few times. The chain joins TRBV11-3 to TRBJ1-5; 8 nucleotides align to TRBD1. The CDR3 contains 15 residues. V lost 5 bases, J lost 3 bases, and 6 bases stayed unmatched. Looked up from germline, CDR1 is SGHNT and CDR2 is YENEEA. The CDR3 coding sequence is TGTGCCAGCAGCCTCCAGACAGGGGTCAATCAGCCCCAGCATTTT. It is translated as CASSLQTGVNQPQHF.

This clone came up a few times. The chain combines TRBV14 with TRBJ2-7, with 9 bases fitting TRBD1. The CDR3 covers 18 residues. V dropped 5 bases and J dropped 0; count of bases not matched to a gene: 14. Germline V gene sequence: CDR1 SGHDN, CDR2 FVKESK. CDR3 DNA sequence: TGTGCCAGCAGCGCAACTACTCCGACAGGGGGTAGCTCCTACGAGCAGTACTTC. Amino acid sequence: CASSATTPTGGSSYEQYF. Using reference TRBV14 and TRBJ2-7 for the parts outside the CDR3, the full variable domain is EAGVTQFPSHSVIEKGQTVTLRCDPISGHDNLYWYRRVMGKEIKFLLHFVKESKQDESGMPNNRFLAERTGGTYSTLKVQPAELEDSGVYFCASSATTPTGGSSYEQYFGPGTRLTVT.

The chain employs TRBV25-1 and TRBJ1-4; D is unresolved. Germline CDR1 MGHDK, CDR2 SYGVNS. With 7 bases removed from V and 4 bases from J, the gap between germline ends came to 16 bases. This CDR3 region has 15 residues. As DNA, the CDR3 is TGTGCCAGCACGACCTCGAGGAGGAGTAATGAAAAACTGTTTTTT. Its translation is CASTTSRRSNEKLFF.

The rearrangement uses TRBV29-1 and TRBJ1-1, with 8 bases identical to TRBD1. The ends lost 7 bases at V and 2 bases at J; junction bases unmatched: 6. CDR1 SQVTM and CDR2 ANQGSEA come from the germline V gene. The CDR3 is 13 residues long. In nucleotides, the CDR3 is TGCAGCGGTACGGACAGGGTTAACACTGAAGCTTTCTTT. Protein product: CSGTDRVNTEAFF.

The chain links TRBV18 to TRBJ1-4; D is uncertain. CDR1 KGHSH and CDR2 LQKENI come from the germline V gene. The CDR3 is made up of 13 amino acids. V lost 2 bases and J lost 8, with 9 bases in between. Here the CDR3 reads CASSPGLSEKLFF. The CDR3 DNA reads as TGTGCCAGCTCACCAGGGCTCAGCGAAAAACTGTTTTTT.

This chain uses TRBV18 with TRBJ1-1, with TRBD1 as a possible D gene (5 bases). Trimming left V 0 bases short and J 0 bases short, with 5 bases between. Germline-derived CDR1 and CDR2 are KGHSH and LQKENI. The CDR3 spans 14 residues. The CDR3 DNA follows: TGTGCCAGCTCACCACCGGGGGTGAACACTGAAGCTTTCTTT. Translating it yields CASSPPGVNTEAFF. Variable domain in full (rest from reference TRBV18 and TRBJ1-1): NAGVMQNPRHLVRRRGQEARLRCSPMKGHSHVYWYRQLPEEGLKFMVYLQKENIIDESGMPKERFSAEFPKEGPSILRIQQVVRGDSAAYFCASSPPGVNTEAFFGQGTRLTVV.

This rearrangement joins TRBV11-1 to TRBJ2-7; 9 bases are shared with TRBD2. Trimming cost V 4 bases and J 0 bases; bases outside gene matches: 13. The germline gives CDR1 SGHAT, CDR2 FQDESV (reference sequence). This CDR3 has 18 residues. The CDR3 is CASSSHLESGGTSYEQYF. Here the CDR3 DNA reads TGTGCCAGCAGCTCCCACCTTGAGAGCGGGGGGACCTCCTACGAGCAGTACTTC. Full variable domain (outside the CDR3, taken from reference TRBV11-1 and TRBJ2-7): EAEVAQSPRYKITEKSQAVAFWCDPISGHATLYWYRQILGQGPELLVQFQDESVVDDSQLPKDRFSAERLKGVDSTLKIQPAELGDSAMYLCASSSHLESGGTSYEQYFGPGTRLTVT.

This clone turned up a few times. The J gene is TRBJ2-6, the V gene TRBV6-8; the D gene could be TRBD1 or TRBD2 (5 bases each). Germline V gene sequence: CDR1 MNHGY, CDR2 SAAAGT. The CDR3 covers 17 residues. V lost 5 bases, J lost 0 bases, and 14 bases lay in between. CDR3 DNA sequence: TGTGCCAGCAGTGAGGGGCAGCTATTCTCTGGGGCCAACGTCCTGACTTTC. This sequence encodes CASSEGQLFSGANVLTF.

This rearrangement joins TRBV9 to TRBJ2-7; 12 bases map to TRBD2. J was trimmed by 8 bases and V by 5 bases; bases with no gene match: 11. Germline CDR1 and CDR2: SGDLS and YYNGEE. This CDR3 region has 15 residues. The DNA of the CDR3 is TGTGCCAGCAGTGAAGCACTAGCGGGGGGACGTCAGCAGTACTTC. This sequence encodes CASSEALAGGRQQYF.

This clone was observed a handful of times. This rearrangement joins TRBV5-1 to TRBJ2-4; weak D call: TRBD1 (6 bases). Germline-derived CDR1 and CDR2 are SGHRS and YFSETQ. This CDR3 is built from 14 residues. Between the trimmed V and J ends, which lost 4 bases and 1 base, there was a span of 9 bases. The CDR3 loop is CASSDQGAKNIQYF. CDR3 DNA sequence: TGCGCCAGCAGCGACCAGGGGGCCAAAAACATTCAGTACTTC.

This clone appeared a few times. The V and J genes are TRBV19 and TRBJ1-3; possibly TRBD1 for D (5 bases). The CDR3 contains 14 residues. V was clipped by 3 bases and J by 0 bases, with 6 bases between them. Germline assignment: CDR1 LNHDA and CDR2 SQIVND (reference sequence). The CDR3 DNA follows: TGTGCCAGTAGTATTGGGGCCTCTGGAAACACCATATATTTT. Its translation is CASSIGASGNTIYF.

The rearrangement uses TRBV29-1 and TRBJ1-1, with 7 bases fitting TRBD1. This CDR3 spans 13 amino acids. The V gene end was trimmed by 4 bases and the J gene end by 5 bases; junction bases not matched to a gene: 7. The germline V gene encodes CDR1 SQVTM and CDR2 ANQGSEA. CDR3 sequence reads: CSVAETGSTEAFF. The CDR3 DNA follows: TGCAGCGTTGCGGAGACAGGGTCGACTGAAGCTTTCTTT. Based on the CDR3 plus reference TRBV29-1 and TRBJ1-1, the full variable domain is SAVISQKPSRDICQRGTSLTIQCQVDSQVTMMFWYRQQPGQSLTLIATANQGSEATYESGFVIDKFPISRPNLTFSTLTVSNMSPEDSSIYLCSVAETGSTEAFFGQGTRLTVV.

This clone was counted between two and nine times. The CDR3 here is CASSQLRLSADTQYF. In DNA form, the CDR3 reads TGCGCCAGCAGCCAATTGCGGCTGTCTGCAGATACGCAGTATTTT. The chain joins TRBV1 to TRBJ2-3; the table gives TRBD2 as D, unverified against the DNA. TRBV1 is deemed a pseudogene. This CDR3 spans 15 amino acids.

This sequence joins TRBV6-8 and TRBJ1-2; a possible D gene is TRBD1 (6 bases). Looked up from germline, CDR1 is MNHGY and CDR2 is SAAAGT. The length of the CDR3 is 15 residues. Trimming left V 6 bases short and J 0 bases short, with 14 bases between. In DNA, the CDR3 is TGTGCCAGCAGCCCCCAGACAGGCACTAACTATGGCTACACCTTC. Translation gives CASSPQTGTNYGYTF.

V gene TRBV5-1 combines with J gene TRBJ1-2; 7 bases are a match to TRBD1. The germline V gene has CDR1 SGHRS and CDR2 YFSETQ. This CDR3 spans 14 amino acids. Trimming took 4 bases from V and 4 from J; bases not matched to a gene: 7. CDR3 sequence: CASSGQGESYGYTF. The CDR3 DNA follows: TGCGCCAGCAGCGGGCAGGGGGAGTCCTATGGCTACACCTTC. The full variable domain, completed using reference TRBV5-1 and TRBJ1-2, is KAGVTQTPRYLIKTRGQQVTLSCSPISGHRSVSWYQQTPGQGLQFLFEYFSETQRNKGNFPGRFSGRQFSNSRSEMNVSTLELGDSALYLCASSGQGESYGYTFGSGTRLTVV.

This clone is deemed large. The rearrangement uses TRBV6-8 and TRBJ2-1, with a possible D match to TRBD2 (5 bases). The length of the CDR3 is 14 residues. Germline V gives CDR1 MNHGY, CDR2 SAAAGT. Trimming cost V 6 bases and J 5 bases, with 14 bases left between them. The chain's CDR3 is CASRLTPEDNEQFF. CDR3 DNA sequence: TGTGCCAGCAGACTCACACCGGAGGACAATGAGCAGTTCTTC.

The chain couples TRBV9 to TRBJ2-7; 7 positions match TRBD1. The CDR3 has 14 residues. Germline V gives CDR1 SGDLS, CDR2 YYNGEE. Trimming at V came to 3 bases and at J to 2 bases, leaving 5 bases not matched to a gene. The CDR3 DNA reads as TGTGCCAGCAGCGGGGGGACAGTGACCTACGAGCAGTACTTC. Its protein product is CASSGGTVTYEQYF. The variable domain in full, with the rest retrieved from reference TRBV9 and TRBJ2-7, is DSGVTQTPKHLITATGQRVTLRCSPRSGDLSVYWYQQSLDQGLQFLIQYYNGEERAKGNILERFSAQQFPDLHSELNLSSLELGDSALYFCASSGGTVTYEQYFGPGTRLTVT.

This chain uses TRBV4-1 with TRBJ1-6; possibly TRBD1 for D (5 bases). The CDR3 is made up of 15 amino acids. From germline, CDR1 is MGHRA and CDR2 YSYEKL. Trimming cost V 1 base and J 10 bases, with 14 bases left between them. The CDR3 is CASSQVETESSPLHF. The CDR3 coding sequence is TGCGCCAGCAGCCAAGTCGAGACAGAGTCATCACCCCTCCACTTT.

The sample holds a few counts of this clone. This rearrangement joins TRBV6-8 to TRBJ2-2, with TRBD1 matching over 8 bases. Germline V gives CDR1 MNHGY, CDR2 SAAAGT. CDR3 size: 17 residues. The junction had 8 bases not matched to a gene; V was cut back by 5 bases and J by 0 bases. The chain's CDR3 is CASSVVPGQANTGELFF. The CDR3 nucleotides are TGTGCCAGCAGTGTGGTCCCGGGACAGGCGAACACCGGGGAGCTGTTTTTT.

This clone is large within its sample. This chain connects TRBV4-1 to TRBJ2-1; tentative D call: TRBD2 (6 bases). The germline V and J ends were trimmed by 4 bases and 5 bases, with 18 bases remaining between them. Germline V lookup: CDR1 MGHRA, CDR2 YSYEKL. CDR3 length equals 16 residues. Here the CDR3 DNA reads TGCGCCAGCAGCCTCACCTGGGTAGCGGCAAACAATGAGCAGTTCTTC. Translation: CASSLTWVAANNEQFF.

This chain links TRBV6-8 with TRBJ1-5; 9 bases agree with TRBD1. With V trimmed by 10 bases and J by 4 bases, 11 bases remained unmatched. Per the germline V gene, CDR1 is MNHGY and CDR2 is SAAAGT. The CDR3 totals 15 residues. The CDR3 spells CAIRGGQGENQPQHF. In DNA, the CDR3 is TGTGCCATCAGAGGGGGACAGGGCGAGAATCAGCCCCAGCATTTT.

In its sample, this clone was seen a few times. This sequence joins TRBV28 and TRBJ2-7; TRBD2 matches at 9 bases. Germline V gives CDR1 MDHEN, CDR2 SYDVKM. The junction had 8 bases not matched to a gene; V was cut back by 0 bases and J by 2 bases. The CDR3 is made up of 17 amino acids. CDR3 in amino acids: CASSLWAAGGQTYEQYF. The CDR3 coding sequence is TGTGCCAGCAGTTTATGGGCAGCGGGGGGCCAAACCTACGAGCAGTACTTC.

The J gene is TRBJ1-6, the V gene TRBV5-1, with D tentatively TRBD1 (6 bases). V lost 5 bases, J lost 7 bases, and 16 bases lay in between. Per the germline V gene, CDR1 is SGHRS and CDR2 is YFSETQ. There are 15 residues in the CDR3. The CDR3 loop is CASRTHGQSNSPLHF. CDR3 nucleotide sequence: TGCGCCAGCAGGACCCACGGACAGTCAAATTCACCCCTCCACTTT. The full variable domain, in which reference TRBV5-1 and TRBJ1-6 provide the parts outside the CDR3, is KAGVTQTPRYLIKTRGQQVTLSCSPISGHRSVSWYQQTPGQGLQFLFEYFSETQRNKGNFPGRFSGRQFSNSRSEMNVSTLELGDSALYLCASRTHGQSNSPLHFGNGTRLTVT.

This chain joins TRBV11-3 and TRBJ2-1; TRBD2 matches at 8 bases. V lost 4 bases to trimming and J lost 2 bases; unmatched junction nucleotides: 7. Per the germline V gene, CDR1 is SGHNT and CDR2 is YENEEA. The CDR3 sequence is 16 residues long. This chain's CDR3 is CASSSPPGGPYNEQFF. CDR3 DNA: TGTGCCAGCAGCTCCCCGCCGGGGGGGCCCTACAATGAGCAGTTCTTC.

By proportion, this clone is large (0.1 to 1%). The rearrangement joins TRBV6-8 to TRBJ1-1; 7 bases line up with TRBD1. Looked up from germline, CDR1 is MNHGY and CDR2 is SAAAGT. V was pared by 6 bases and J by 4 bases, with 5 bases of the junction left unmatched. This CDR3 is 13 amino acids long. The CDR3 DNA reads as TGTGCCAGCAGGGACCAGGGGGTCACTGAAGCTTTCTTT. It encodes CASRDQGVTEAFF.

The chain uses TRBV9 and TRBJ1-5; D perhaps matches TRBD1 (5 bases). Trimming cost V 5 bases and J 0 bases, with 15 bases left between them. From germline, CDR1 is SGDLS and CDR2 YYNGEE. CDR3 length equals 16 residues. The CDR3 DNA reads TGTGCCAGCAGTCCAGACGGGGGGAGTAGCAATCAGCCCCAGCATTTT. It specifies CASSPDGGSSNQPQHF.